This TCR beta chain comes out of a study of shared clonotypes between healthy human individuals. About this clone: Its antigen is not known.

Findings of the study overall: It was only blood that was sampled, and tissue repertoires likely differ. Generation probabilities were higher for clonotypes shared across all four sorted-subset donors than for unshared ones.

With 8 bases removed from V and 3 bases from J, the gap between germline ends came to 11 bases. Germline values: CDR1 MNHEY, CDR2 SMNVEV (reference sequence). This CDR3 contains 13 residues. Donors comprised healthy HIV-negative adults lacking recent acute infections or vaccinations. It was roughly 200 ng DNA, 25,000 to 35,000 T cell genomes, that sorted-subset replicate PCRs used. Using immunoSEQ multiplex PCR, the repertoire was profiled, and TCRdb retains in-frame clones only, with some absent. Among roughly 1,100,000 clones, approximately 72% were seen once, and the ten largest hold about 1.4%. The rearrangement links TRBV27 to TRBJ2-4; tentative D call: TRBD2 (5 bases). The sample comprised memory CD4+ T cells sorted from blood. Regarding subset: CD45RA-negative fraction. The TCR originated in a man younger than 35 in good health. CDR3 residues: CASGEWGKNIQYF. Written as DNA, the CDR3 is TGTGCCAGCGGGGAGTGGGGCAAAAACATTCAGTACTTC.